This T cell receptor (beta chain) was captured in a study of blood T cell repertoires in COVID-19. About the research overall: Some COVID-19 samples were acute and others convalescent; all came from the United States, Italy and Spain. T cells, B-cell-depleted T cells, or PBMCs provided the cDNA or gDNA that served as material.

The CDR3 has 15 residues. The germline V gene encodes CDR1 MNHEY and CDR2 SVGEGT. V was trimmed by 2 bases and J by 15 bases, leaving 23 bases between them. In the source study's methods: Estimates of nucleated cell counts were drawn from the amplification of reference gene primers. Generated by immunoSEQ multiplex PCR, the TCRdb table keeps only in-frame clones and is missing some. The V and J calls and clone size come from that table; D and trimming were worked out from the DNA. The sample records approximately 250,000 clones, around 84% being singletons. Sequencing was carried out using peripheral blood. The receptor's source is a middle-aged man who had recovered from COVID-19. The rearrangement links TRBV6-2 or TRBV6-3 to TRBJ2-1; tentative D call: TRBD1 (7 bases). The CDR3 bases are TGTGCCAGCAGTTACCACGGGACCCCACCAGGGGGGCCGTTCTTC. It encodes CASSYHGTPPGGPFF.